This entry describes one T cell receptor (beta chain). This CDR3 region has 16 residues. V dropped 4 bases and J dropped 7; count of bases not matched to a gene: 12. CDR1 SGHNT and CDR2 YYREEE come from the germline V gene (reference sequence). TCRdb re-called the 5' RACE reads with MiXCR, one entry per CDR3 protein. The table has approximately 700,000 distinct CDR3 sequences, 15% to 20% seen once; the top ten hold around 13%. The record originates from a study of identical twins. These same records also appear under a second study, on T cells expressing NK-cell markers. From that second work: Source material for TCR beta repertoires consisted of sorted CD3+CD56+NKG2C+, CD3+CD56+NKG2C- and CD3+CD56-NKG2C+ T cells. CD8+ T cells in a handful of donors included dominant NKG2C+ clonotypes at 1.0-7.0%.

The chain employs TRBV5-4 and TRBJ2-2, with TRBD1 matching 8 bases. The source is a woman under 30 in good health. Input material: PBMCs. The CDR3 DNA reads as TGTGCCAGCAGCAGTCAACTCACAGGGGGACACGGGGAGCTGTTTTTT. Its translation is CASSSQLTGGHGELFF.